This is a list of T cell receptor beta chains from one sample in a study of post-analysis software for immune sequencing data. Each CDR3 protein gets one entry after TCRdb re-called the PCR reads with MiXCR. The table has fewer than 850,000 distinct CDR3 sequences, approximately 30% seen once. The sample comprised blood. The receptor source for this set is a girl aged 10-17 years with multiple sclerosis. Each CDR3 is given with its conserved first and last residue. Each record gives: D gene, V gene, J gene, clone size, CDR3 DNA, CDR3 protein. D genes are given only for firm matches. The listing skips clone size in some rows; elsewhere it reads once, few, many or a size class.

D gene: .
V gene: TRBV20-1
J gene: TRBJ2-5
clone size: .
CDR3 DNA: TGCAGTGCTAGAGATCTAGCAGAGGGGGAGACCCAGTACTTC
CDR3 protein: CSARDLAEGETQYF

D gene: .
V gene: TRBV27
J gene: TRBJ2-7
clone size: .
CDR3 DNA: TGTGCCAGCAGAAAAGGGCAGGGGTTTTCCTACGAGCAGTACTTC
CDR3 protein: CASRKGQGFSYEQYF

D gene: .
V gene: TRBV6-2/TRBV6-3
J gene: TRBJ2-1
clone size: many
CDR3 DNA: TGTGCCAGCAGTTACCAGACTAGATACAATGAGCAGTTCTTC
CDR3 protein: CASSYQTRYNEQFF

D gene: .
V gene: TRBV27
J gene: TRBJ1-5
clone size: once
CDR3 DNA: TGTGCCAGCAGTTCTCCCCTCAATCAGCCCCAGCATTTT
CDR3 protein: CASSSPLNQPQHF

D gene: .
V gene: TRBV3-1
J gene: TRBJ2-3
clone size: .
CDR3 DNA: TGTGCCAGCAGCCAACTCCGGCAAGATACGCAGTATTTT
CDR3 protein: CASSQLRQDTQYF

D gene: .
V gene: TRBV5-5
J gene: TRBJ1-4
clone size: .
CDR3 DNA: TGTGCCAGCAGCTTGAAACAGGGCAAGGAAAAACTGTTTTTT
CDR3 protein: CASSLKQGKEKLFF

D gene: TRBD2
V gene: TRBV7-7
J gene: TRBJ2-1
clone size: once
CDR3 DNA: TGTGTCAGCAGCGGGATAGGGCATTCCAATGAGCAGTTCTTC
CDR3 protein: CVSSGIGHSNEQFF

D gene: TRBD1
V gene: TRBV3-1
J gene: TRBJ2-1
clone size: .
CDR3 DNA: TGTGCCAGCAGCCCGGGACGGGGCAGGGGGCGCCACAATGAGCAGTTCTTC
CDR3 protein: CASSPGRGRGRHNEQFF

D gene: .
V gene: TRBV18
J gene: TRBJ2-5
clone size: few
CDR3 DNA: TGTGCCAGCTCACCATCCCCAGGACAAGAGACCCAGTACTTC
CDR3 protein: CASSPSPGQETQYF

D gene: .
V gene: TRBV28
J gene: TRBJ1-4
clone size: .
CDR3 DNA: TGTGCCAGCGGCACTCAGAATGAAAAACTGTTTTTT
CDR3 protein: CASGTQNEKLFF

D gene: .
V gene: TRBV27
J gene: TRBJ2-1
clone size: few
CDR3 DNA: TGTGCCAGCAGTGGGTCCCCGAGGGTCTATGAGCAGTTCTTC
CDR3 protein: CASSGSPRVYEQFF

D gene: .
V gene: TRBV15
J gene: TRBJ2-7
clone size: few
CDR3 DNA: TGTGCCACCTCCCAGGGCCCGGGACAAACCATCCACTACGAGCAGTACTTC
CDR3 protein: CATSQGPGQTIHYEQYF

D gene: .
V gene: TRBV9
J gene: TRBJ2-5
clone size: few
CDR3 DNA: TGTGCCAGCAGCGTAGAGGGGCTCCGAGAGACCCAGTACTTC
CDR3 protein: CASSVEGLRETQYF

D gene: TRBD1
V gene: TRBV29-1
J gene: TRBJ2-7
clone size: many
CDR3 DNA: TGCAGCGGCCGGGACAGCAGCTACGAGCAGTACTTC
CDR3 protein: CSGRDSSYEQYF

D gene: .
V gene: TRBV7-2
J gene: TRBJ2-2
clone size: .
CDR3 DNA: TGTGCCAGCAGCGCCCATGGTCCTGGGGTCGGGGAGCTGTTTTTT
CDR3 protein: CASSAHGPGVGELFF

D gene: TRBD2
V gene: TRBV7-2
J gene: TRBJ2-1
clone size: once
CDR3 DNA: TGTGCCAGCAGCTCCCAGGGACTAGCGGGGGGGCTCTATGAGCAGTTCTTC
CDR3 protein: CASSSQGLAGGLYEQFF

D gene: TRBD2
V gene: TRBV10-3
J gene: TRBJ2-5
clone size: .
CDR3 DNA: TGTGCCATCAGAGCCACGGCTCGGCGGGAGGGCGTGCTGTACTTC
CDR3 protein: CAIRATARREGVLYF

D gene: TRBD1
V gene: TRBV5-1
J gene: TRBJ2-5
clone size: .
CDR3 DNA: TGCGCCAGCAGCTCTACAGGGGGCCTAGAGACCCAGTACTTC
CDR3 protein: CASSSTGGLETQYF

D gene: .
V gene: TRBV12-5
J gene: TRBJ2-3
clone size: .
CDR3 DNA: TGTGCTAGTGCCGCCGGAGATACGCAGTATTTT
CDR3 protein: CASAAGDTQYF

D gene: .
V gene: TRBV12-3/TRBV12-4
J gene: TRBJ1-2
clone size: .
CDR3 DNA: TGTGCCAGCAGCTATAGGAGTGACAACTATGGCTACACCTTC
CDR3 protein: CASSYRSDNYGYTF

D gene: .
V gene: TRBV24-1
J gene: TRBJ2-5
clone size: few
CDR3 DNA: TGTGCCACCAGTGATTTGCGAGGGGCGGAGGTCGAGACCCAGTACTTC
CDR3 protein: CATSDLRGAEVETQYF

D gene: TRBD2
V gene: TRBV6-1
J gene: TRBJ2-7
clone size: .
CDR3 DNA: TGTGCCAGCAGTAGAGCGGGAGAGTCCTGCGAGCAGTACTTC
CDR3 protein: CASSRAGESCEQYF

D gene: .
V gene: TRBV7-2
J gene: TRBJ1-2
clone size: .
CDR3 DNA: TGTGCCAGCAGCGGACGGTCCCGTTCGTTCTATGGCTACACCTTC
CDR3 protein: CASSGRSRSFYGYTF

D gene: TRBD1
V gene: TRBV7-9
J gene: TRBJ2-5
clone size: .
CDR3 DNA: TGTGCCAGCAGCCCAAGGGGGCGCCGAGAGACCCAGTACTTC
CDR3 protein: CASSPRGRRETQYF

D gene: .
V gene: TRBV5-6
J gene: TRBJ2-1
clone size: few
CDR3 DNA: TGTGCCAGCAGGGACGGGTACAATGAGCAGTTCTTC
CDR3 protein: CASRDGYNEQFF

D gene: TRBD2
V gene: TRBV20-1
J gene: TRBJ2-7
clone size: .
CDR3 DNA: TGCAGTGCACCCGGACTAGCGGAATACTACGAGCAGTACTTC
CDR3 protein: CSAPGLAEYYEQYF

D gene: .
V gene: TRBV7-2
J gene: TRBJ2-3
clone size: few
CDR3 DNA: TGTGCCAGCAGCTTAGTCGGTAGACGGGGCACAGATACGCAGTATTTT
CDR3 protein: CASSLVGRRGTDTQYF

D gene: .
V gene: TRBV27
J gene: TRBJ2-1
clone size: .
CDR3 DNA: TGTGCCAGCAGTACAAATTCCCCGAAAGGAAAGCAGTTCTTC
CDR3 protein: CASSTNSPKGKQFF

D gene: .
V gene: TRBV20-1
J gene: TRBJ2-4
clone size: .
CDR3 DNA: TGCAGTGCTAGTGAAACACTCATGACGGGATCTCCAGCCAAAAACATTCAGTACTTC
CDR3 protein: CSASETLMTGSPAKNIQYF

D gene: TRBD1
V gene: TRBV5-1
J gene: TRBJ2-1
clone size: .
CDR3 DNA: TGCGCCAGCAGCCCGGGGGACAGGAGCTCCTACAATGAGCAGTTCTTC
CDR3 protein: CASSPGDRSSYNEQFF

D gene: .
V gene: TRBV7-2
J gene: TRBJ1-1
clone size: few
CDR3 DNA: TGTGCCAGCAGCGCCGACATGGTAGTTGCTGAAGCTTTCTTT
CDR3 protein: CASSADMVVAEAFF

D gene: .
V gene: TRBV7-2
J gene: TRBJ2-5
clone size: .
CDR3 DNA: TGTGCCAGCAGCTCCCCCCCCGGGACCCAGTACTTC
CDR3 protein: CASSSPPGTQYF

D gene: TRBD1
V gene: TRBV4-3
J gene: TRBJ1-1
clone size: .
CDR3 DNA: TGCGCCAGCAGCCAAGAGGCAGGGGGCCTGGTGAGCACTGAAGCTTTCTTT
CDR3 protein: CASSQEAGGLVSTEAFF

D gene: .
V gene: TRBV20-1
J gene: TRBJ2-1
clone size: .
CDR3 DNA: TGCAGTGCTAGAGTCCCCTTTGGCCGGGGCCCCAATGAGCAGTTCTTC
CDR3 protein: CSARVPFGRGPNEQFF

D gene: .
V gene: TRBV29-1
J gene: TRBJ2-1
clone size: .
CDR3 DNA: TGCAGCGTTGAAGGGGGTTCAGGTCCCTCCTACAATGAGCAGTTCTTC
CDR3 protein: CSVEGGSGPSYNEQFF

D gene: .
V gene: TRBV20-1
J gene: TRBJ2-1
clone size: few
CDR3 DNA: TGCAGTGCTAGATCGTTGAGGGACAATGCCTACAATGAGCAGTTCTTC
CDR3 protein: CSARSLRDNAYNEQFF

D gene: TRBD2
V gene: TRBV3-1
J gene: TRBJ2-3
clone size: few
CDR3 DNA: TGTGCCAGCAGCCAGGTGACTAGCGGGACCACAGATACGCAGTATTTT
CDR3 protein: CASSQVTSGTTDTQYF

D gene: TRBD2
V gene: TRBV27
J gene: TRBJ2-1
clone size: .
CDR3 DNA: TGTGCCAGCAGCATCCGGGGGGGCCTGGGTCATGAGCAGTTCTTC
CDR3 protein: CASSIRGGLGHEQFF

D gene: TRBD2
V gene: TRBV20-1
J gene: TRBJ2-3
clone size: .
CDR3 DNA: TGCAGTGTCGGGGGGGGCCCCGAAACCACAGATACGCAGTATTTT
CDR3 protein: CSVGGGPETTDTQYF

D gene: TRBD1
V gene: TRBV5-1
J gene: TRBJ1-2
clone size: few
CDR3 DNA: TGCGCCAGCAGCCCCCGACAGGGCGGTCTTAACTATGGCTACACCTTC
CDR3 protein: CASSPRQGGLNYGYTF

D gene: .
V gene: TRBV7-9
J gene: TRBJ1-2
clone size: few
CDR3 DNA: TGTGCCAGCAGCTTGGAGTCGCCTAACTATGGCTACACCTTC
CDR3 protein: CASSLESPNYGYTF

D gene: TRBD2
V gene: TRBV12-5
J gene: TRBJ2-1
clone size: .
CDR3 DNA: TGCGCTAGTGCGGGGGGCCATTACGATGAGCAGTTCTTC
CDR3 protein: CASAGGHYDEQFF

D gene: .
V gene: TRBV29-1
J gene: TRBJ2-2
clone size: .
CDR3 DNA: TGCAGCGCCCGTGAAGACAGTTCGAACACCGGGGAGCTGTTTTTT
CDR3 protein: CSAREDSSNTGELFF

D gene: .
V gene: TRBV20-1
J gene: TRBJ1-1
clone size: few
CDR3 DNA: TGCAGTGCTAGAGCACCGAACACTGAAGCTTTCTTT
CDR3 protein: CSARAPNTEAFF

D gene: TRBD1
V gene: TRBV27
J gene: TRBJ1-5
clone size: .
CDR3 DNA: TGTGCCAGCAGTCCCAGACAGGGGAAGAGGAGCAATCAGCCCCAGCATTTT
CDR3 protein: CASSPRQGKRSNQPQHF

D gene: TRBD2
V gene: TRBV7-2
J gene: TRBJ2-1
clone size: many
CDR3 DNA: TGTGCCAGCAGCGCTAACGGCGGGGGTGTTGTCACGCAGTTCTTC
CDR3 protein: CASSANGGGVVTQFF

D gene: .
V gene: TRBV7-9
J gene: TRBJ2-5
clone size: few
CDR3 DNA: TGTACCAGCAGCTTAGCGCGGCAGGGGAGTGAGACCCAGTACTTC
CDR3 protein: CTSSLARQGSETQYF

D gene: .
V gene: TRBV20-1
J gene: TRBJ1-2
clone size: once
CDR3 DNA: TGCAGTGCCCAAGGGCAGGGGAATATCGGCTACACCTTC
CDR3 protein: CSAQGQGNIGYTF

D gene: TRBD2
V gene: TRBV7-2
J gene: TRBJ2-4
clone size: few
CDR3 DNA: TGTGCCAGCAGCCTCCGACTAGCGGCAATAGCCAAAAACATTCAGTACTTC
CDR3 protein: CASSLRLAAIAKNIQYF

D gene: TRBD1
V gene: TRBV20-1
J gene: TRBJ2-3
clone size: few
CDR3 DNA: TGCAGTGCTTACCGGTGGGACAGGGGAACAGATACGCAGTATTTT
CDR3 protein: CSAYRWDRGTDTQYF

D gene: .
V gene: TRBV18
J gene: TRBJ2-5
clone size: few
CDR3 DNA: TGTGCCAGCTCACCCCAATCAGCCGGGGAGACCCAGTACTTC
CDR3 protein: CASSPQSAGETQYF

D gene: TRBD1
V gene: TRBV7-2
J gene: TRBJ2-2
clone size: .
CDR3 DNA: TGTGCCAGCAGCCCGTCCCGGGACAGGGTAGCCGGGGAGCTGTTTTTT
CDR3 protein: CASSPSRDRVAGELFF

D gene: TRBD2
V gene: TRBV20-1
J gene: TRBJ2-1
clone size: .
CDR3 DNA: TGCAGTGGCGAAACGGGGGGGACCTACAATGAGCAGTTCTTC
CDR3 protein: CSGETGGTYNEQFF

D gene: TRBD2
V gene: TRBV20-1
J gene: TRBJ2-1
clone size: .
CDR3 DNA: TGCAGTGGGGAGGGGAAAAGCTCCTACAATGAGCAGTTCTTC
CDR3 protein: CSGEGKSSYNEQFF

D gene: .
V gene: TRBV29-1
J gene: TRBJ2-5
clone size: few
CDR3 DNA: TGCAGCGGCGGACAGACTCAAGAGACCCAGTACTTC
CDR3 protein: CSGGQTQETQYF

D gene: TRBD1
V gene: TRBV7-6
J gene: TRBJ2-7
clone size: .
CDR3 DNA: TGTGCCAGCAGCTTAGCCGGAGGGGATGGGACAGGTCTCTACGAGCAGTACTTC
CDR3 protein: CASSLAGGDGTGLYEQYF

D gene: TRBD1
V gene: TRBV18
J gene: TRBJ1-5
clone size: few
CDR3 DNA: TGTGCCAACTCACTGGGACAGGGTGGAAATCAGCCCCAGCATTTT
CDR3 protein: CANSLGQGGNQPQHF

D gene: .
V gene: TRBV24-1
J gene: TRBJ1-2
clone size: few
CDR3 DNA: TGTGCCACCAGTGATCCAGGGGCGTGGAGCTATGGCTACACCTTC
CDR3 protein: CATSDPGAWSYGYTF

D gene: TRBD2
V gene: TRBV7-9
J gene: TRBJ2-7
clone size: .
CDR3 DNA: TGTGCCAGCAGCTTTAGGCTAGCGGGAGGGCCACAATCCCACTACGAGCAGTACTTC
CDR3 protein: CASSFRLAGGPQSHYEQYF

D gene: TRBD1
V gene: TRBV20-1
J gene: TRBJ2-1
clone size: once
CDR3 DNA: TGCAGTGCGGGACAGGGTTTAGGGGGGAGCTCCTACAATGAGCAGTTCTTC
CDR3 protein: CSAGQGLGGSSYNEQFF